Included here is one T cell receptor (beta chain) sequence, with context. Its target is not known. TCRdb passed the 5' RACE reads through MiXCR, listing each CDR3 protein once. The repertoire holds hundreds of thousands of distinct CDR3 sequences, with 9% to 15% as singletons. This record comes from a study of identical twins. General study points: For monozygotic twins, models underestimated out-of-frame TCR alpha sharing. With beta out-of-frame sequences, excess sharing by twins was weaker.

CDR3 size: 15 residues. Trimming stripped 1 base from V and 5 bases from J, with 13 bases between. In addition, the sample was reused for a study of yellow fever vaccine responses in identical twins.

The material sequenced was CD8+ T cells sorted from blood. V gene TRBV12-3 or TRBV12-4 combines with J gene TRBJ2-3; weak D call: TRBD2 (6 bases). The TCR sequence derives from a woman between 18 and 30 years old in good health. The CDR3 DNA follows: TGTGCCAGCAGTTTAGACGGGAGCTCTGGAGATACGCAGTATTTT. Translating it yields CASSLDGSSGDTQYF.